These 21 T cell receptor beta chains came from one sample sequenced in a study of cytomegalovirus exposure and HLA in healthy donors. Libraries were prepared by immunoSEQ multiplex PCR; TCRdb keeps only in-frame clonotypes and omits some of them. This sample has tens of thousands of clones, with just under 95% found just once. The sample consisted of PBMCs. The receptors derive from a man in his late teens or twenties in good health and CMV-seronegative.

CDR3: CASSPTGQGGYEQYF. The CDR3, as DNA: TGTGCCAGCTCACCAACGGGACAGGGAGGGTACGAGCAGTACTTC. V and J are TRBV18 and TRBJ2-7, with 9 bases that match TRBD1. There are 15 residues in the CDR3. Germline CDR1 reads KGHSH; CDR2 reads LQKENI. V was clipped by 2 bases and J by 4 bases; unmatched bases: 6.

The chain combines TRBV27 with TRBJ2-7; TRBD1 matches at 10 bases. V dropped 5 bases and J dropped 4; count of bases not matched to a gene: 5. CDR1 and CDR2 (germline): MNHEY, SMNVEV (reference sequence). The length of the CDR3 is 14 residues. Written as DNA, the CDR3 is TGTGCCAGCAGTCCCGGGACAGGGGTATACGAGCAGTACTTC. Its protein is CASSPGTGVYEQYF.

This chain joins TRBV5-1 and TRBJ2-2, with a possible D match to TRBD2 (6 bases). V was cut by 6 bases and J by 7 bases, with 13 bases left in between. CDR3 length: 13 amino acids. Germline V gene lookup returns CDR1 SGHRS and CDR2 YFSETQ. CDR3 nucleotides: TGCGCCAGCAATCCCCTCGGGGGCGGGGAGCTGTTTTTT. It specifies CASNPLGGGELFF.

CDR3 nucleotides: TGTGCCAGTAGTGGGGGACTAGCGGGTTCCCAAGAGACCCAGTACTTC. Residues: CASSGGLAGSQETQYF. The chain is built from TRBV19 and TRBJ2-5; 12 bases align to TRBD2. The CDR3 has 16 amino acids. V was pared by 5 bases and J by 1 base, with 5 bases of the junction left unmatched. The germline V gene has CDR1 LNHDA and CDR2 SQIVND (reference sequence).

The rearrangement uses TRBV7-2 and TRBJ2-5, with D perhaps matching TRBD2 (5 bases). The CDR3 totals 12 residues. V was clipped by 8 bases and J by 5 bases, with 12 bases between them. Germline V lookup: CDR1 SGHTA, CDR2 FQGNSA. The CDR3: CASRDRSETQYF. The CDR3, as DNA: TGTGCCAGCCGGGATCGATCCGAGACCCAGTACTTC.

The V and J genes are TRBV27 and TRBJ1-6; weak D call: TRBD1 (6 bases). The germline CDR1 and CDR2 sequences are MNHEY and SMNVEV (reference sequence). CDR3 length equals 13 residues. Between the trimmed V and J ends, which lost 7 bases and 10 bases, there was a span of 14 bases. CDR3 DNA sequence: TGTGCCAGCAAATCGGACAGTGGATCACCCCTCCACTTT. Protein product: CASKSDSGSPLHF.

The V gene is TRBV19, the J gene TRBJ2-7, with D maybe TRBD1 (6 bases). V dropped 1 base and J dropped 2 bases, with 12 bases sitting between them. The germline V gene encodes CDR1 LNHDA and CDR2 SQIVND (reference sequence). The CDR3 runs to 15 residues. In nucleotides, the CDR3 is TGTGCCAGTAGTATAGGGGCAGGGGAGACCTACGAGCAGTACTTC. This sequence encodes CASSIGAGETYEQYF.

The genes are TRBV4-3 and TRBJ2-7, with 7 bases lining up with TRBD2. Germline V lookup: CDR1 LGHNA, CDR2 YSLEER. CDR3 length: 15 amino acids. Trimming cost V 1 base and J 4 bases; bases outside gene matches: 7. The CDR3 reads CASSQVVAGGYEQYF. CDR3 nucleotide sequence: TGCGCCAGCAGCCAAGTAGTAGCGGGCGGGTACGAGCAGTACTTC.

The chain uses TRBV7-7 and TRBJ2-1, with D tentatively TRBD1 (5 bases). Trimming removed 5 bases from V and 8 bases from J, with 16 bases in between. Germline V gene data show CDR1 as SSHAT and CDR2 as FNYEAQ (reference sequence). CDR3 size: 14 residues. The CDR3 bases are TGTGCCAGCAGCGAAAATCAGGGAATGCATGAGCAGTTCTTC. It translates to CASSENQGMHEQFF. The full variable domain, in which reference TRBV7-7 and TRBJ2-1 provide the parts outside the CDR3, is GAGVSQSPRYKVTKRGQDVTLRCDPISSHATLYWYQQALGQGPEFLTYFNYEAQPDKSGLPSDRFSAERPEGSISTLTIQRTEQRDSAMYRCASSENQGMHEQFFGPGTRLTVL.

This chain links TRBV27 with TRBJ2-5; TRBD2 agrees at 13 bases. The CDR3 has 16 residues. The junction had 6 bases not matched to a gene; V was cut back by 6 bases and J by 2 bases. The germline CDR1 and CDR2 sequences are MNHEY and SMNVEV (reference sequence). CDR3 in amino acids: CASRETGLAGQETQYF. CDR3 bases: TGTGCCAGCAGAGAGACGGGACTAGCGGGACAAGAGACCCAGTACTTC.

The V call is TRBV15, the J call TRBJ2-5, with 7 bases that match TRBD1. This CDR3 is built from 14 residues. V dropped 3 bases and J dropped 5; count of bases not matched to a gene: 6. Per the germline V gene, CDR1 is LNHNV and CDR2 is YYDKDF (reference sequence). The CDR3 loop is CATSSRGGGETQYF. The CDR3 nucleotides are TGTGCCACCAGCAGTAGAGGGGGCGGGGAGACCCAGTACTTC.

The chain links TRBV6-1 to TRBJ1-1; tentatively, D is TRBD1 (5 bases). CDR1 and CDR2 from the germline V gene are MNHNS and SASEGT. Trimming took off 6 bases at V and 3 bases at J, with 23 bases between the two ends. There are 17 residues in the CDR3. The CDR3 sequence: CASRELNTGLLYTEAFF. The CDR3 DNA reads as TGTGCCAGCAGAGAATTGAATACAGGTTTGCTTTACACTGAAGCTTTCTTT.

This clone has more than one count but fewer than ten. The chain is built from TRBV2 and TRBJ1-5, with TRBD1 matching over 7 bases. This CDR3 has 14 amino acids. V shed 5 bases and J 5 bases; nucleotides not matched to a gene: 6. The germline V gene has CDR1 SNHLY and CDR2 FYNNEI. The CDR3 spells CASSSRQGYQPQHF. The CDR3 DNA reads TGTGCCAGCAGTTCCCGACAGGGATATCAGCCCCAGCATTTT.

DNA of the CDR3: TGTGCCAGCAGAGGAACCGGGACTTCAGCTTTCTTT. It yields the protein CASRGTGTSAFF. The chain has TRBV9 and TRBJ1-1, with D perhaps matching TRBD1 (5 bases). Germline CDR1 and CDR2: SGDLS and YYNGEE. The CDR3 has 12 amino acids. The germline V and J ends were trimmed by 5 bases and 10 bases, with 15 bases remaining between them.

J is TRBJ2-2 and V is TRBV7-6; 9 bases match TRBD1. The germline gives CDR1 SGHVS, CDR2 FNYEAQ. V lost 5 bases, J lost 7 bases, and 5 bases stayed unmatched. The CDR3 loop spans 14 amino acids. CDR3 region: CASSLGQGGGELFF. The CDR3 DNA reads TGTGCCAGCAGCCTGGGACAGGGAGGCGGGGAGCTGTTTTTT.

The chain joins TRBV7-2 to TRBJ1-1; D call uncertain. V dropped 1 base and J dropped 1 base, with 10 bases sitting between them. The CDR3 is 15 residues long. Germline CDR1 is SGHTA and CDR2 is FQGNSA. The CDR3 coding sequence is TGTGCCAGCAGCTTAGTGCCGGGAGAGAACACTGAAGCTTTCTTT. Translation gives CASSLVPGENTEAFF.

This chain links TRBV5-1 with TRBJ2-6; tentative D call: TRBD1 (5 bases). This CDR3 has 18 amino acids. CDR1 and CDR2 from the germline V gene are SGHRS and YFSETQ. Trimming cost V 1 base and J 0 bases, with 14 bases left between them. CDR3 DNA: TGCGCCAGCAGCTTGACAGGCGTCCCCCTCTCTGGGGCCAACGTCCTGACTTTC. This sequence encodes CASSLTGVPLSGANVLTF. The entire variable domain, with the rest obtained from reference TRBV5-1 and TRBJ2-6, is as follows: KAGVTQTPRYLIKTRGQQVTLSCSPISGHRSVSWYQQTPGQGLQFLFEYFSETQRNKGNFPGRFSGRQFSNSRSEMNVSTLELGDSALYLCASSLTGVPLSGANVLTFGAGSRLTVL.

The chain has TRBV30 and TRBJ2-3; 11 positions match TRBD2. Germline V gene data show CDR1 as GTSNPN and CDR2 as SVGIG (reference sequence). V gave up 3 bases and J gave up 2 bases; unmatched junction bases: 7. CDR3 length: 16 residues. The CDR3 is CAWSVLAGVSTDTQYF. Here the CDR3 DNA reads TGTGCCTGGAGCGTACTAGCGGGAGTCTCCACAGATACGCAGTATTTT.

The V call is TRBV6-5, the J call TRBJ2-2; 7 positions match TRBD1. The germline gives CDR1 MNHEY, CDR2 SVGAGI. V lost 7 bases and J lost 4; bases outside the gene matches: 6. The CDR3 contains 14 residues. The CDR3 loop is CASIDRAGTGELFF. CDR3 sequence (DNA): TGTGCCAGCATCGACAGGGCGGGCACCGGGGAGCTGTTTTTT.

The chain employs TRBV4-3 and TRBJ1-5; D is uncertain. Trimming left V 0 bases short and J 1 base short, with 16 bases between. Germline values: CDR1 LGHNA, CDR2 YSLEER. The CDR3 totals 18 residues. Here the CDR3 reads CASSQDFPLSGSNQPQHF. The DNA of the CDR3 is TGCGCCAGCAGCCAAGACTTCCCCCTTTCGGGGAGCAATCAGCCCCAGCATTTT.

This chain connects TRBV18 to TRBJ2-7; 10 bases match TRBD1. This CDR3 is 14 amino acids long. CDR1 KGHSH and CDR2 LQKENI come from the germline V gene. Trimming cost V 4 bases and J 2 bases; bases outside gene matches: 2. This chain's CDR3 is CASSLGTGAYEQYF. The DNA for the CDR3 is TGTGCCAGCTCACTAGGGACAGGGGCCTACGAGCAGTACTTC. Based on the CDR3 plus reference TRBV18 and TRBJ2-7, the full variable domain is NAGVMQNPRHLVRRRGQEARLRCSPMKGHSHVYWYRQLPEEGLKFMVYLQKENIIDESGMPKERFSAEFPKEGPSILRIQQVVRGDSAAYFCASSLGTGAYEQYFGPGTRLTVT.